Listed here are 21 T cell receptor beta chains from one sample, sequenced in a study of shared clonotypes between healthy human individuals. Clones were read by immunoSEQ multiplex PCR, and TCRdb kept only the in-frame ones, dropping some. The sample has over a million clones, about 84% seen once. Sequencing was carried out using memory CD4+ T cells from PBMCs. The subset here: CD45RA-negative fraction. The receptors derive from a man aged 18 to 29 in good health. Some clones in this sample may be carry-over from other donors' samples.

The chain joins TRBV28 to TRBJ2-1; 9 positions agree with TRBD1. The CDR3 contains 19 residues. Trimming removed 1 base from V and 3 bases from J; junction bases left unmatched: 13. From germline, CDR1 is MDHEN and CDR2 SYDVKM. For the CDR3, the DNA is TGTGCCAGCAGTTTATTGGACAGGGGCTTGGCGGGAGACTACAATGAGCAGTTCTTC. It yields the protein CASSLLDRGLAGDYNEQFF.

The chain uses TRBV7-8 and TRBJ2-1, with D maybe TRBD2 (6 bases). Trimming shortened V by 0 bases and J by 2 bases, and 17 bases separated the two germline ends. Germline assignment: CDR1 SGHVS and CDR2 FQNEAQ. The CDR3 totals 18 residues. CDR3 residues: CASSLARDLFSTYNEQFF. CDR3 nucleotide sequence: TGTGCCAGCAGCTTAGCGAGGGACTTATTTTCAACCTACAATGAGCAGTTCTTC. The full variable domain, with the rest looked up from reference TRBV7-8 and TRBJ2-1, is GAGVSQSPRYKVAKRGQDVALRCDPISGHVSLFWYQQALGQGPEFLTYFQNEAQLDKSGLPSDRFFAERPEGSVSTLKIQRTQQEDSAVYLCASSLARDLFSTYNEQFFGPGTRLTVL.

This chain uses TRBV2 with TRBJ2-3, with 11 bases matching TRBD2. This CDR3 has 14 amino acids. V trimming: 6 bases; J trimming: 2 bases; junction bases outside the gene matches: 1. Looked up from germline, CDR1 is SNHLY and CDR2 is FYNNEI. The CDR3 coding sequence is TGTGCCAGCAGGACTAGCGGGGCCACAGATACGCAGTATTTT. It encodes CASRTSGATDTQYF.

The chain joins TRBV7-9 to TRBJ2-7, with 12 nucleotides matching TRBD2. This CDR3 region has 13 residues. The germline V gene has CDR1 SEHNR and CDR2 FQNEAQ (reference sequence). With V trimmed by 5 bases and J by 7 bases, 3 bases remained unmatched. The DNA for the CDR3 is TGTGCCAGCAGCGGACTAGCGGGACGGGAGCAGTACTTC. Amino acid sequence: CASSGLAGREQYF. The full variable domain, in which reference TRBV7-9 and TRBJ2-7 provide the parts outside the CDR3, is DTGVSQNPRHKITKRGQNVTFRCDPISEHNRLYWYRQTLGQGPEFLTYFQNEAQLEKSRLLSDRFSAERPKGSFSTLEIQRTEQGDSAMYLCASSGLAGREQYFGPGTRLTVT.

V gene TRBV28 combines with J gene TRBJ2-3; TRBD2 agrees at 7 bases. The V segment lost 11 bases and the J segment 2 bases; nucleotides outside the gene matches: 10. This CDR3 comprises 14 residues. Germline-derived CDR1 and CDR2 are MDHEN and SYDVKM. The CDR3 sequence is CAAGDPGATDTQYF. In DNA form, the CDR3 reads TGTGCCGCGGGGGATCCTGGGGCCACAGATACGCAGTATTTT.

This chain connects TRBV18 to TRBJ2-7; weak D call: TRBD1 (6 bases). With 5 bases removed from V and 5 bases from J, the gap between germline ends came to 19 bases. The CDR3 totals 15 residues. Per germline, CDR1 KGHSH and CDR2 LQKENI. This CDR3 is CASSVGQPLENEQYF. As DNA, the CDR3 is TGTGCCAGCTCAGTCGGACAGCCCCTTGAGAACGAGCAGTACTTC.

The chain has TRBV6-1 and TRBJ2-5; no clear D. The CDR3 is 14 residues long. Per the germline V gene, CDR1 is MNHNS and CDR2 is SASEGT. Trimming removed 6 bases at V and 1 base at J, with 12 bases between. The DNA for the CDR3 is TGTGCCAGCAGGCAAGTCATCATCCAAGAGACCCAGTACTTC. Protein sequence: CASRQVIIQETQYF.

The chain links TRBV4-3 to TRBJ2-7; 12 positions agree with TRBD2. The length of the CDR3 is 17 residues. V dropped 4 bases and J dropped 0; count of bases not matched to a gene: 7. Germline values: CDR1 LGHNA, CDR2 YSLEER. The CDR3 coding sequence is TGCGCCAGCAGCCGCCTACCGGGACTAGCGGGCTCCTACGAGCAGTACTTC. Translated: CASSRLPGLAGSYEQYF.

Comment on this clone: The junction departs from the called germline gene at one end, perhaps through a read error. The sample contains more than one DNA sequence encoding this CDR3. This chain uses TRBV30 with TRBJ2-3; maybe TRBD1 (5 bases). The CDR3 runs 12 residues. Germline CDR1 GTSNPN, CDR2 SVGIG (reference sequence). The CDR3 loop is CAWSVQGDTQYF. The CDR3 DNA reads as TGTGCCTGGAGTGTACAAGGGGATACGCAATATTTT.

V is TRBV2 and J is TRBJ2-7; D gene ambiguous. This CDR3 contains 12 residues. In germline, CDR1 is SNHLY, CDR2 FYNNEI. V gave up 7 bases and J gave up 5 bases, with 12 bases separating them. DNA for the CDR3: TGTGCCAGCACACCCGCCCTCAACGAGCAGTACTTC. This codes for CASTPALNEQYF.

This clone showed up just once. The V call is TRBV15, the J call TRBJ2-2, with TRBD2 identical over 8 bases. The germline CDR1 and CDR2 sequences are LNHNV and YYDKDF (reference sequence). The CDR3 loop spans 16 amino acids. The V gene end was trimmed by 0 bases and the J gene end by 5 bases; junction bases not matched to a gene: 5. CDR3 DNA: TGTGCCACCAGCAGAGATCGAGCGGGGGCAACCGGGGAGCTGTTTTTT. Translated: CATSRDRAGATGELFF.

This chain links TRBV6-6 with TRBJ1-2; D gene unclear. V lost 2 bases to trimming and J lost 2 bases, with 12 bases between them. The CDR3 runs 15 residues. Germline CDR1 reads MNHNY; CDR2 reads SVGAGI (reference sequence). CDR3 protein: CASSYTPSGNYGYTF. In DNA form, the CDR3 reads TGTGCCAGCAGTTACACTCCCTCCGGGAACTATGGCTACACCTTC.

The CDR3 nucleotides are TGTGCCAGCTCACCATATACAGAAACCACAGATACGCAGTATTTT. Its protein product is CASSPYTETTDTQYF. The rearrangement uses TRBV18 and TRBJ2-3, with D hard to call. The CDR3 spans 15 residues. V lost 2 bases to trimming and J lost 2 bases, with 11 bases between them. Germline-derived CDR1 and CDR2 are KGHSH and LQKENI. Together with reference TRBV18 and TRBJ2-3, the CDR3 gives the full variable domain: NAGVMQNPRHLVRRRGQEARLRCSPMKGHSHVYWYRQLPEEGLKFMVYLQKENIIDESGMPKERFSAEFPKEGPSILRIQQVVRGDSAAYFCASSPYTETTDTQYFGPGTRLTVL.

Of note for this clone: Sequence at one end of the junction differs from germline and may be a read error. V is TRBV18 and J is TRBJ1-2; possibly TRBD1 for D (5 bases). The CDR3 extends over 14 amino acids. CDR1 is KGHSH and CDR2 is LQKENI in the germline V gene. In nucleotides, the CDR3 is TGTGCCAGCTCATCACCCTGGGGCAACTATGGCTACACCTTC. This codes for CASSSPWGNYGYTF.

The chain uses TRBV20-1 and TRBJ2-3; D unresolved. The V and J ends lost 5 bases and 6 bases respectively, with 9 bases between them. Looked up from germline, CDR1 is DFQATT and CDR2 is SNEGSKA (reference sequence). The CDR3 spans 11 residues. This chain's CDR3 is CSAFDLDTQYF. The CDR3 coding sequence is TGCAGTGCTTTTGATCTGGATACGCAGTATTTT.

With respect to this clone: A much bigger clone sits one base away, suggesting this may be a read error. V usage is TRBV7-8 and J usage is TRBJ2-1, with no clear D. The ends were cut back, 6 bases at V and 2 bases at J, with 2 bases in the middle. Germline-derived CDR1 and CDR2 are SGHVS and FQNEAQ. This CDR3 has 11 amino acids. The CDR3 region is CASSPYNEQFF. For the CDR3, the DNA is TGTGCCAGCAGTCCCTACAATGAGCAGTTCTTC.

The CDR3 spells CASSEGRILGAFF. Written as DNA, the CDR3 is TGTGCCAGCAGCGAGGGACGGATTCTGGGGGCTTTCTTT. The chain has TRBV6-1 and TRBJ1-1; TRBD1 is a possible D gene (5 bases). Germline V gene sequence: CDR1 MNHNS, CDR2 SASEGT. The CDR3 consists of 13 residues. Trimming removed 6 bases from V and 11 bases from J, with 19 bases in between.

This clone was found once. The CDR3 region is CASSLEGGARGNNEQFF. The CDR3 DNA sequence: TGCGCCAGCAGCTTGGAGGGAGGCGCCCGAGGAAACAATGAGCAGTTCTTC. The J gene is TRBJ2-1, the V gene TRBV5-1, with D tentatively TRBD2 (6 bases). Germline CDR1 and CDR2: SGHRS and YFSETQ. V lost 0 bases and J lost 5, with 18 bases in between. The CDR3 sequence is 17 residues long.

The rearrangement links TRBV5-6 to TRBJ2-1, with D maybe TRBD2 (6 bases). The V end lost 3 bases, the J end lost 8 bases, and 12 bases lay between the germline ends. CDR3 length: 13 residues. Per germline, CDR1 SGHDT and CDR2 YYEEEE. In DNA, the CDR3 is TGTGCCAGCAGCTCCCAGGGAGGCGATGAGCAGTTCTTC. Its protein is CASSSQGGDEQFF.

In this sample, this clone turned up many times. The chain has TRBV7-9 and TRBJ2-3, with 8 nucleotides matching TRBD2. The germline V gene encodes CDR1 SEHNR and CDR2 FQNEAQ (reference sequence). J was trimmed by 3 bases and V by 3 bases; bases with no gene match: 11. The length of the CDR3 is 17 residues. For the CDR3, the DNA is TGTGCCAGCAGCTTCTTCTCTCGCGCGGGAGGTACAGATACGCAGTATTTT. Translation: CASSFFSRAGGTDTQYF.

This clone was picked up a small number of times. The chain joins TRBV12-2 to TRBJ2-7; the table's D call, TRBD1, was not checked against the DNA. TRBV12-2 is labeled a pseudogene. CDR3 length: 16 amino acids. CDR3 sequence (DNA): TGTGCAAGTCGCTCGGAGGCAGGGGGCCCTTCCTACGAGCAGTACTTC. It codes for CASRSEAGGPSYEQYF.